This T cell receptor beta chain was recovered during a study of radiotherapy plus CTLA-4 blockade in lung cancer. The study, taken as a whole, reports: Clones of tumor-derived TCRs expanded in blood after radiotherapy plus ipilimumab.

Those with chemo-refractory metastatic non-small-cell lung cancer were treated with focal radiation combined with CTLA-4 blockade using ipilimumab. TCRdb's table, derived via immunoSEQ multiplex PCR, lists solely in-frame clones and lacks some. In the table there are about 40,000 clones, 65% to 90% of which are singletons. A note on this clone: Its target is unknown.

V gave up 5 bases and J gave up 7 bases; unmatched junction bases: 20. The CDR3 has 18 amino acids. Germline CDR1 SGHAT, CDR2 FQNNGV. Sequenced here: peripheral blood, sampled from a patient treated with radiotherapy plus ipilimumab. This clonotype was obtained from a human donor with non-small cell lung cancer whose response to radiotherapy plus ipilimumab could not be evaluated. This rearrangement joins TRBV11-2 to TRBJ2-7, with 10 bases that match TRBD2. CDR3 loop: CASSLRGGGAGGLTEQYF. CDR3 bases: TGTGCCAGCAGCCTCCGTGGGGGAGGAGCGGGAGGGCTCACTGAGCAGTACTTC.